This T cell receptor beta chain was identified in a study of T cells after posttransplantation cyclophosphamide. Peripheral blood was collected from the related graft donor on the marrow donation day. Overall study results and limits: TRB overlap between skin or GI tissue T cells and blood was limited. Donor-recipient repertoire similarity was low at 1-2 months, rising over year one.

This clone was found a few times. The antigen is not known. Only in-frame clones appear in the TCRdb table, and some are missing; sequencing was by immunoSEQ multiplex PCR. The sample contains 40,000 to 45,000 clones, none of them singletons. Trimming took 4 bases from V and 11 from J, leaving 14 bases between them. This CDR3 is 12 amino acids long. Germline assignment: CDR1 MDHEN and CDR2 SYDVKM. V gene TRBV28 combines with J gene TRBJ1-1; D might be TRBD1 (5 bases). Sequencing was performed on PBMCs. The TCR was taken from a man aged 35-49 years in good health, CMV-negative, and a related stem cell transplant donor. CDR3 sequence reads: CASSWGGPDAFF. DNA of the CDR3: TGTGCCAGCAGTTGGGGCGGACCCGACGCTTTCTTT.